Listed below are T cell receptor beta chains from one sample, sequenced in a study of PD-1 blockade in classical Hodgkin lymphoma. Using immunoSEQ multiplex PCR, the repertoire was profiled, and TCRdb retains in-frame clones only, with some absent. This table holds 15,000 to 20,000 clones, about nine tenths found once. The specimen comprised CD8+ T cells from blood, sampled before the fourth cycle of nivolumab. Receptors originate from a human donor with classical Hodgkin lymphoma. Each CDR3 is given with its conserved first and last residue. Each record gives: clone size, D gene, J gene, V gene, CDR3 protein, CDR3 DNA. The D gene is left open where the match is weak. A row's size may be missing; if present it is once, few, many or a size class.

size: -; D: -; J: TRBJ2-5; V: TRBV19; CDR3: CASSIATEGTQYF; DNA: TGTGCCAGTAGTATCGCCACAGAAGGGACCCAGTACTTC
size: -; D: -; J: TRBJ2-5; V: TRBV7-2; CDR3: CASSLKKVAVGQETQYF; DNA: TGTGCCAGCAGCTTAAAAAAGGTGGCGGTGGGCCAAGAGACCCAGTACTTC
size: -; D: TRBD1; J: TRBJ1-1; V: TRBV2; CDR3: CASSGQGLNTEAFF; DNA: TGTGCCAGCAGTGGACAGGGATTGAACACTGAAGCTTTCTTT
size: few; D: -; J: TRBJ1-5; V: TRBV27; CDR3: CASSLSDSNQPQHF; DNA: TGTGCCAGCAGTTTGAGTGATAGCAATCAGCCCCAGCATTTT
size: -; D: TRBD2; J: TRBJ2-1; V: TRBV18; CDR3: CASSGLFNEQFF; DNA: TGTGCCAGCTCGGGACTATTCAATGAGCAGTTCTTC
size: -; D: TRBD1; J: TRBJ1-2; V: TRBV6-6; CDR3: CASSYSTGRNYGYTF; DNA: TGTGCCAGCAGTTACTCGACAGGGCGTAACTATGGCTACACCTTC
size: -; D: -; J: TRBJ1-5; V: TRBV29-1; CDR3: CSGRGPGVQPQHF; DNA: TGCAGCGGCCGGGGGCCGGGAGTTCAGCCCCAGCATTTT
size: -; D: -; J: TRBJ2-7; V: TRBV6-6; CDR3: CAIGLERYEQYF; DNA: TGTGCCATCGGACTGGAGCGCTACGAGCAGTACTTC
size: -; D: TRBD1; J: TRBJ1-2; V: TRBV7-6; CDR3: CASSSTPQTGAFNGYTF; DNA: TGTGCCAGCAGCTCTACCCCCCAGACAGGGGCGTTCAATGGCTACACCTTC
size: -; D: TRBD1; J: TRBJ1-2; V: TRBV7-8; CDR3: CASSFGQGAGGYTF; DNA: TGTGCCAGCAGCTTCGGACAGGGGGCGGGTGGCTACACCTTC
size: -; D: TRBD1; J: TRBJ1-2; V: TRBV6-5; CDR3: CASGLTQGRSGYTF; DNA: TGTGCCAGCGGCCTCACACAGGGGAGGAGTGGCTACACCTTC
size: -; D: -; J: TRBJ2-1; V: TRBV10-2; CDR3: CASSAGPSSYNEQFF; DNA: TGCGCCAGCAGTGCGGGACCCAGCTCCTACAATGAGCAGTTCTTC
size: -; D: -; J: TRBJ2-7; V: TRBV9; CDR3: CASSPPDSNEQYF; DNA: TGTGCCAGCAGCCCCCCGGATTCTAACGAGCAGTACTTC
size: -; D: -; J: TRBJ2-7; V: TRBV5-6; CDR3: CASSLGWRRPTYEQYF; DNA: TGTGCCAGCAGCTTGGGGTGGCGCCGCCCAACCTACGAGCAGTACTTC
size: -; D: -; J: TRBJ2-2; V: TRBV9; CDR3: CASSALAGELFF; DNA: TGTGCCAGCAGCGCATTAGCCGGGGAGCTGTTTTTT
size: once; D: -; J: TRBJ2-1; V: TRBV6-5; CDR3: CASTPPGNNEQFF; DNA: TGTGCCAGCACCCCCCCAGGAAACAATGAGCAGTTCTTC
size: -; D: -; J: TRBJ1-4; V: TRBV28; CDR3: CASSSGFYEKLFF; DNA: TGTGCCAGCAGTAGTGGGTTTTATGAAAAACTGTTTTTT
size: -; D: TRBD1; J: TRBJ2-2; V: TRBV12-5; CDR3: CASGSTGTGTGELFF; DNA: TGTGCTAGTGGTTCCACCGGGACAGGTACCGGGGAGCTGTTTTTT
size: -; D: -; J: TRBJ1-2; V: TRBV9; CDR3: CASGTPYGYTF; DNA: TGTGCCAGCGGGACACCCTATGGCTACACCTTC
size: once; D: -; J: TRBJ1-4; V: TRBV4-1; CDR3: CASSQPYEKLFF; DNA: TGCGCCAGCAGCCAACCCTATGAAAAACTGTTTTTT
size: few; D: -; J: TRBJ1-2; V: TRBV7-9; CDR3: CASSPGGVTHGYTF; DNA: TGTGCCAGCAGCCCAGGAGGCGTGACCCATGGCTACACCTTC
size: -; D: -; J: TRBJ1-1; V: TRBV28; CDR3: CASSNTEAFF; DNA: TGTGCCAGCAGCAATACTGAAGCTTTCTTT
size: -; D: -; J: TRBJ2-1; V: TRBV11-2; CDR3: CASSPGGTGRHNEQFF; DNA: TGTGCCAGCAGCCCTGGGGGGACGGGAAGGCACAATGAGCAGTTCTTC
size: -; D: TRBD1; J: TRBJ2-1; V: TRBV28; CDR3: CASSTYRGRRRDEQFF; DNA: TGTGCCAGCAGCACTTACAGGGGGCGCCGCCGCGATGAGCAGTTCTTC
size: -; D: -; J: TRBJ2-6; V: TRBV9; CDR3: CASLSGANVLTF; DNA: TGTGCCAGTCTCTCTGGGGCCAACGTCCTGACTTTC
size: -; D: TRBD2; J: TRBJ2-7; V: TRBV19; CDR3: CASSAWGLDYEQYF; DNA: TGTGCCAGTAGTGCCTGGGGACTAGACTACGAGCAGTACTTC
size: -; D: -; J: TRBJ2-7; V: TRBV6-5; CDR3: CASRRQQGNEQYF; DNA: TGTGCCAGCAGACGTCAGCAGGGGAACGAGCAGTACTTC
size: -; D: TRBD2; J: TRBJ2-7; V: TRBV9; CDR3: CASSAPSGLGYDEQYF; DNA: TGTGCCAGCAGCGCACCCTCGGGACTAGGGTATGACGAGCAGTACTTC
size: -; D: TRBD2; J: TRBJ2-5; V: TRBV28; CDR3: CASSLRSEAGYQETQYF; DNA: TGTGCCAGCAGTTTAAGGTCCGAAGCGGGGTACCAAGAGACCCAGTACTTC
size: -; D: -; J: TRBJ2-7; V: TRBV4-1; CDR3: CASSFHGPYEQYF; DNA: TGCGCCAGCAGCTTCCATGGCCCATACGAGCAGTACTTC
size: -; D: -; J: TRBJ1-1; V: TRBV6-6; CDR3: CASTYRTGLGTEAFF; DNA: TGTGCCAGCACGTACCGAACAGGGCTCGGCACTGAAGCTTTCTTT
size: -; D: -; J: TRBJ2-6; V: TRBV21-1; CDR3: CASSSGRVPSGANVLTF; DNA: TGTGCCAGCAGCAGCGGCAGGGTTCCGTCTGGGGCCAACGTCCTGACTTTC
size: -; D: -; J: TRBJ1-2; V: TRBV9; CDR3: CASSVSFLYGYTF; DNA: TGTGCCAGCAGCGTTTCCTTTCTCTATGGCTACACCTTC
size: -; D: TRBD1; J: TRBJ2-1; V: TRBV13; CDR3: CASSSQGEPSGREQFF; DNA: TGTGCCAGCAGCTCCCAGGGGGAACCCTCAGGGAGAGAGCAGTTCTTC
size: -; D: -; J: TRBJ2-3; V: TRBV7-3; CDR3: CASSFFGGREYTDTQYF; DNA: TGTGCCAGCAGCTTTTTCGGCGGCCGGGAGTACACAGATACGCAGTATTTT
size: -; D: TRBD2; J: TRBJ2-1; V: TRBV11-2; CDR3: CASSFSGSNEQFF; DNA: TGTGCCAGCAGCTTTAGCGGGAGCAATGAGCAGTTCTTC
size: -; D: TRBD1; J: TRBJ1-5; V: TRBV30; CDR3: CAWSAGQGSQPQHF; DNA: TGTGCCTGGAGTGCCGGACAGGGGAGTCAGCCCCAGCATTTT
size: -; D: TRBD2; J: TRBJ2-7; V: TRBV27; CDR3: CASSLGAGAYEQYF; DNA: TGTGCCAGCAGTTTGGGAGCGGGAGCCTACGAGCAGTACTTC
size: -; D: -; J: TRBJ1-4; V: TRBV21-1; CDR3: CASSKTPRDRGLGEKLFF; DNA: TGTGCCAGCAGCAAAACCCCCCGGGACAGGGGGCTGGGGGAAAAACTGTTTTTT